Each of the 15 T cell receptor beta chains below was sequenced from the same sample in a study of shared clonotypes between healthy human individuals. The protocol was immunoSEQ multiplex PCR, while the TCRdb copy is restricted to in-frame clones and leaves out a portion. This table holds 1.4 million to 1.5 million clones, more than 95% found once. Sequenced: naive CD4+ T cells sorted from blood. Subset denoted: CD45RA+ positively selected. These receptors were taken from a man between 25 and 39 years old in good health.

The V and J genes are TRBV5-1 and TRBJ2-5, with D possibly being TRBD1 (6 bases). Germline V lookup: CDR1 SGHRS, CDR2 YFSETQ. The CDR3 is made up of 13 amino acids. Trimming took 5 bases from V and 4 from J, leaving 12 bases between them. CDR3 DNA sequence: TGCGCCAGCAGTTGGGACATGCGAGAGACCCAGTACTTC. Protein product: CASSWDMRETQYF.

The chain combines TRBV15 with TRBJ2-3; no firm D call. The CDR3 contains 18 residues. Trimming took 0 bases from V and 1 from J, leaving 17 bases between them. The germline V gene encodes CDR1 LNHNV and CDR2 YYDKDF (reference sequence). The DNA for the CDR3 is TGTGCCACCAGCAGAGATCCCCAAAGGGCGGCAGGCACAGATACGCAGTATTTT. Translating gives CATSRDPQRAAGTDTQYF. The entire variable domain, with the rest obtained from reference TRBV15 and TRBJ2-3, is as follows: DAMVIQNPRYQVTQFGKPVTLSCSQTLNHNVMYWYQQKSSQAPKLLFHYYDKDFNNEADTPDNFQSRRPNTSFCFLDIRSPGLGDTAMYLCATSRDPQRAAGTDTQYFGPGTRLTVL.

The table lists this clone with a count of one. This sequence joins TRBV6-1 and TRBJ2-1, with D perhaps matching TRBD2 (5 bases). The CDR3 loop spans 16 amino acids. V lost 4 bases to trimming and J lost 5 bases, with 18 bases between them. The V gene's germline CDR1 is MNHNS and CDR2 SASEGT. CDR3 coding DNA: TGTGCCAGCAGTGTTGGGTTCGGCGGGCTTAACAATGAGCAGTTCTTC. Residues: CASSVGFGGLNNEQFF.

This chain links TRBV9 with TRBJ2-3; D remains ambiguous. The CDR3 length is 11 residues. Trimming left V 3 bases short and J 6 bases short, with 5 bases between. Germline CDR1 reads SGDLS; CDR2 reads YYNGEE. CDR3 DNA: TGTGCCAGCAGCGATGGGGATACGCAGTATTTT. It codes for CASSDGDTQYF.

This clone has only one observation. The chain couples TRBV18 to TRBJ2-3, with a tentative D call TRBD1 (6 bases). The CDR3 has 15 residues. Trimming stripped 5 bases from V and 2 bases from J, with 14 bases between. Germline V gives CDR1 KGHSH, CDR2 LQKENI. Here the CDR3 DNA reads TGTGCCAGCTCATTGCAACAGGGCAACACAGATACGCAGTATTTT. It codes for CASSLQQGNTDTQYF.

The J gene is TRBJ1-1, the V gene TRBV20-1; no reliable D call. The CDR3 loop spans 11 amino acids. V lost 3 bases and J 5 bases, leaving 7 bases between the germline ends. From germline, CDR1 is DFQATT and CDR2 SNEGSKA (reference sequence). For the CDR3, the DNA is TGCAGTGCTAGTGAGTTAACTGAAGCTTTCTTT. It is translated as CSASELTEAFF.

The chain carries TRBV6-5 and TRBJ1-2, with D uncertain. V was shortened by 1 base and J by 1 base, with 13 bases between the two germline ends. Per germline, CDR1 MNHEY and CDR2 SVGAGI. This CDR3 spans 16 amino acids. Here the CDR3 reads CASSYYDRDRNYGYTF. CDR3 sequence (DNA): TGTGCCAGCAGTTACTATGACCGAGACCGTAACTATGGCTACACCTTC.

The genes are TRBV13 and TRBJ2-3, with D unclear. The germline gives CDR1 PRHDT, CDR2 FYEKMQ (reference sequence). V lost 2 bases to trimming and J lost 1 base, with 19 bases between them. The CDR3 length is 18 residues. Here the CDR3 reads CASSLWAFGQKRTDTQYF. CDR3 DNA: TGTGCCAGCAGCTTATGGGCGTTCGGGCAGAAACGCACAGATACGCAGTATTTT.

The chain links TRBV11-3 to TRBJ2-7; 7 bases are shared with TRBD2. This CDR3 is 17 amino acids long. V shed 5 bases, J shed 2 bases, and the junction held 15 bases outside the gene matches. CDR1 SGHNT and CDR2 YENEEA come from the germline V gene. As DNA, the CDR3 is TGTGCCAGCAGCCCTCGTCTTGGTCCAGCGGGACCCTACGAGCAGTACTTC. Protein sequence: CASSPRLGPAGPYEQYF.

The chain recombines TRBV5-1 with TRBJ1-4; D not certain. Per germline, CDR1 SGHRS and CDR2 YFSETQ. This CDR3 region has 14 residues. Trimming took off 0 bases at V and 7 bases at J, with 10 bases between the two ends. CDR3 sequence reads: CASSLDGVGEKLFF. The CDR3 DNA sequence: TGCGCCAGCAGCTTGGATGGAGTTGGTGAAAAACTGTTTTTT.

This rearrangement joins TRBV7-8 to TRBJ2-1; TRBD1 matches 12 bases. Germline CDR1 SGHVS, CDR2 FQNEAQ. The CDR3 spans 17 residues. Trimming took 5 bases from V and 12 from J; bases not matched to a gene: 17. The DNA of the CDR3 is TGTGCCAGCAGCATTCATCCCGGGACAGGGGGCGATTTCGGGCAGTTCTTC. This codes for CASSIHPGTGGDFGQFF.

V usage is TRBV10-2 and J usage is TRBJ1-1; TRBD1 might be the D (5 bases). The CDR3 has 13 amino acids. CDR1 WSHSY and CDR2 SAAADI come from the germline V gene. The V gene lost 9 bases and the J gene lost 2 bases, with 13 bases spanning the gap. The CDR3 sequence: CASSSGINTEAFF. DNA of the CDR3: TGCGCCAGTAGCTCAGGGATAAACACTGAAGCTTTCTTT.

The chain carries TRBV29-1 and TRBJ1-1; a weak D match, TRBD1 (5 bases). The germline V gene encodes CDR1 SQVTM and CDR2 ANQGSEA. This CDR3 spans 13 amino acids. V shed 1 base and J shed 4 bases, with 10 bases lying between them. CDR3 in amino acids: CSVEGQLGTEAFF. The CDR3 DNA sequence: TGCAGCGTTGAAGGACAGTTGGGCACTGAAGCTTTCTTT.

This clone was detected only once. J is TRBJ1-1 and V is TRBV5-1; D not certain. V lost 4 bases, J lost 11 bases, and 21 bases lay in between. CDR1 is SGHRS, CDR2 YFSETQ, per germline. CDR3 size: 14 residues. CDR3 nucleotides: TGCGCCAGCAGCCCCCCCGAGGGCGCCGCCTGGGCTTTCTTT. This codes for CASSPPEGAAWAFF.

This sequence joins TRBV28 and TRBJ2-1; 8 nucleotides line up with TRBD2. The V gene's germline CDR1 is MDHEN and CDR2 SYDVKM. V lost 6 bases to trimming and J lost 8 bases; unmatched junction nucleotides: 12. CDR3 length: 15 residues. The CDR3 coding sequence is TGTGCCAGCAGCTCCACCGGGACTAGTTCCTATGAGCAGTTCTTC. It encodes CASSSTGTSSYEQFF.